These 30 T cell receptor beta chains share one sample of origin, sequenced in a study of cytomegalovirus exposure and HLA in healthy donors. The PCR ran on 60 Vbeta and 13 Jbeta primers. Profiled with immunoSEQ multiplex PCR; TCRdb holds only in-frame clones, not every one. The sample holds around 55,000 clones, roughly 77% seen once. The material sequenced was PBMCs. The receptors here all came from a female donor in good health and CMV-seronegative.

The chain is built from TRBV10-3 and TRBJ2-5; 8 bases are shared with TRBD2. Germline V gene sequence: CDR1 ENHRY, CDR2 SYGVKD. This CDR3 region has 15 residues. The V gene end was trimmed by 0 bases and the J gene end by 1 base; junction bases not matched to a gene: 1. In DNA, the CDR3 is TGTGCCATCAGTGAGTCTGCGGGAGGCCAAGAGACCCAGTACTTC. Protein: CAISESAGGQETQYF.

In this sample, this clone turned up a few times. The J gene is TRBJ1-1, the V gene TRBV15; D is unresolved. V was cut by 6 bases and J by 1 base, with 18 bases left in between. The CDR3 covers 16 residues. CDR1 and CDR2 (germline): LNHNV, YYDKDF (reference sequence). This CDR3 reads CATRNRWTETNTEAFF. The CDR3 region has the DNA TGTGCCACCAGAAATCGGTGGACTGAAACGAACACTGAAGCTTTCTTT.

This clone has just one count. The rearrangement uses TRBV5-4 and TRBJ2-5; D might be TRBD2 (6 bases). Germline V gene lookup returns CDR1 SGHNT and CDR2 YYREEE (reference sequence). The CDR3 is 15 amino acids. V gave up 0 bases and J gave up 1 base, with 10 bases separating them. The CDR3 spells CASSLASAPQETQYF. The DNA of the CDR3 is TGTGCCAGCAGCTTGGCTAGCGCCCCCCAAGAGACCCAGTACTTC.

The CDR3 region is CASSQEASGKYEQYF. CDR3 nucleotides: TGTGCCAGCAGCCAAGAGGCTAGCGGGAAGTACGAGCAGTACTTC. The gene calls are TRBV4-2 and TRBJ2-7, with 9 bases matching TRBD2. The V segment lost 0 bases and the J segment 4 bases; nucleotides outside the gene matches: 4. The CDR3 sequence is 15 residues long. Germline-derived CDR1 and CDR2 are LGHNA and YNFKEQ.

The CDR3 loop is CASSQETGGWGVWFF. DNA of the CDR3: TGTGCCAGCAGCCAAGAAACAGGGGGCTGGGGGGTCTGGTTCTTC. The chain has TRBV4-2 and TRBJ2-1; TRBD1 agrees at 9 bases. Germline assignment: CDR1 LGHNA and CDR2 YNFKEQ. This CDR3 is built from 15 residues. V was pared by 0 bases and J by 15 bases, with 12 bases of the junction left unmatched.

This chain uses TRBV6-5 with TRBJ1-2, with D possibly TRBD1 on 6 matching bases. Germline loops: CDR1 MNHEY, CDR2 SVGAGI. V was pared by 1 base and J by 3 bases, with 9 bases between. This CDR3 spans 14 amino acids. The CDR3 here is CASSYLDSYYGYTF. CDR3 nucleotides: TGTGCCAGCAGTTACTTGGACAGCTACTATGGCTACACCTTC.

The chain is built from TRBV7-6 and TRBJ2-3; TRBD2 agrees at 11 bases. CDR3 length: 18 residues. V lost 5 bases and J lost 1; bases outside the gene matches: 11. CDR1 and CDR2 (germline): SGHVS, FNYEAQ. As DNA, the CDR3 is TGTGCCAGCAGCCCCGGACTAGCGGGCACCATAGGCACAGATACGCAGTATTTT. Encoded protein: CASSPGLAGTIGTDTQYF.

This clone was picked up a small number of times. The rearrangement joins TRBV19 to TRBJ1-5; the match to TRBD1 covers 8 bases. Germline loops: CDR1 LNHDA, CDR2 SQIVND (reference sequence). The CDR3 runs to 14 residues. The trim removed 7 bases at V and 3 bases at J, leaving 5 bases unmatched. CDR3 region: CASTKDRVNQPQHF. CDR3 in DNA: TGTGCCAGTACCAAGGACAGGGTCAATCAGCCCCAGCATTTT.

The chain recombines TRBV28 with TRBJ1-4, with 10 nucleotides matching TRBD1. The germline CDR1 and CDR2 sequences are MDHEN and SYDVKM. The V and J ends lost 6 bases and 0 bases, in that order; junction bases with no gene match: 10. This CDR3 spans 18 amino acids. The CDR3 protein is CASRRAPGQGTTNEKLFF. The CDR3 DNA reads TGTGCCAGCAGAAGAGCACCGGGACAGGGGACAACTAATGAAAAACTGTTTTTT.

The CDR3 DNA is TGTGCCAGCAGTCGACAGCTTACAGGAGATACGCAGTATTTT. Protein sequence: CASSRQLTGDTQYF. The V and J genes are TRBV6-6 and TRBJ2-3; perhaps TRBD1 as D (5 bases). The CDR3 is 14 amino acids. Trimming took 5 bases from V and 5 from J, leaving 14 bases between them. From germline, CDR1 is MNHNY and CDR2 SVGAGI (reference sequence).

The J gene is TRBJ1-1, the V gene TRBV9; D gene uncertain. Germline loops: CDR1 SGDLS, CDR2 YYNGEE. The CDR3 loop spans 12 amino acids. Trimming stripped 0 bases from V and 10 bases from J, with 10 bases between. The CDR3 protein is CASSVAFGRAFF. The DNA for the CDR3 is TGTGCCAGCAGCGTAGCTTTCGGGAGAGCTTTCTTT.

The rearrangement links TRBV5-1 to TRBJ1-2, with 7 bases fitting TRBD1. Germline CDR1 and CDR2: SGHRS and YFSETQ. After removal of 5 bases from V and 4 bases from J, the junction contained 5 bases not matched to a gene. The CDR3 runs 13 residues. The CDR3 coding sequence is TGCGCCAGCAGAGGGGACAGAGTCTATGGCTACACCTTC. Its protein is CASRGDRVYGYTF.

This clone counts as medium-sized (0.01 to 0.1%). The chain carries TRBV7-6 and TRBJ2-3; D is undetermined. This CDR3 contains 11 residues. Germline assignment: CDR1 SGHVS and CDR2 FNYEAQ. Trimming shortened V by 5 bases and J by 5 bases, and 5 bases separated the two germline ends. CDR3 sequence reads: CASSTGDTQYF. The CDR3 bases are TGTGCCAGCAGCACGGGAGATACGCAGTATTTT.

V is TRBV19 and J is TRBJ1-1; no reliable D call. This CDR3 has 12 amino acids. CDR1 and CDR2 from the germline V gene are LNHDA and SQIVND (reference sequence). Trimming removed 7 bases at V and 3 bases at J, with 9 bases between. The CDR3 protein is CASKFADTEAFF. The CDR3 nucleotides are TGTGCCAGTAAGTTCGCGGACACTGAAGCTTTCTTT.

The chain is built from TRBV7-6 and TRBJ2-3; D possibly corresponds to TRBD2 (6 bases). Germline V gives CDR1 SGHVS, CDR2 FNYEAQ. V was cut by 4 bases and J by 0 bases, with 8 bases left in between. The CDR3 runs to 14 residues. CDR3 DNA: TGTGCCAGCAGCTCGGGGACTAGCACAGATACGCAGTATTTT. This sequence encodes CASSSGTSTDTQYF. The full variable domain, its missing parts supplied by reference TRBV7-6 and TRBJ2-3, is GAGVSQSPRYKVTKRGQDVALRCDPISGHVSLYWYRQALGQGPEFLTYFNYEAQQDKSGLPNDRFSAERPEGSISTLTIQRTEQRDSAMYRCASSSGTSTDTQYFGPGTRLTVL.

The rearrangement links TRBV11-3 to TRBJ2-7; 7 positions agree with TRBD1. Germline values: CDR1 SGHNT, CDR2 YENEEA. This CDR3 spans 15 amino acids. V lost 6 bases, J lost 2 bases, and 10 bases stayed unmatched. The CDR3 reads CASSSAGTATYEQYF. Written as DNA, the CDR3 is TGTGCCAGCAGTTCAGCCGGGACAGCAACCTACGAGCAGTACTTC.

This clone came up once. The rearrangement joins TRBV5-4 to TRBJ1-2, with D possibly matching TRBD1 (5 bases). Trimming took 2 bases from V and 4 from J, leaving 9 bases between them. The CDR3 has 13 amino acids. CDR1 SGHNT and CDR2 YYREEE come from the germline V gene (reference sequence). CDR3 in DNA: TGTGCCAGCAGCTTCCAGGGTGGCTATGGCTACACCTTC. This translates into CASSFQGGYGYTF.

The genes are TRBV5-6 and TRBJ1-6, with a tentative D call TRBD1 (5 bases). Germline CDR1 is SGHDT and CDR2 is YYEEEE. The V gene lost 6 bases and the J gene lost 7 bases, with 14 bases spanning the gap. The CDR3 has 14 residues. CDR3 protein: CASKSRAGNSPLHF. The CDR3 DNA sequence: TGTGCCAGCAAAAGTAGGGCAGGGAATTCACCCCTCCACTTT. The variable domain in full, completed from reference TRBV5-6 and TRBJ1-6, reads DAGVTQSPTHLIKTRGQQVTLRCSPKSGHDTVSWYQQALGQGPQFIFQYYEEEERQRGNFPDRFSGHQFPNYSSELNVNALLLGDSALYLCASKSRAGNSPLHFGNGTRLTVT.

The chain is built from TRBV9 and TRBJ2-7; 8 nucleotides match TRBD1. Germline V gene lookup returns CDR1 SGDLS and CDR2 YYNGEE. CDR3 length: 14 residues. The V segment lost 4 bases and the J segment 5 bases; nucleotides outside the gene matches: 8. The CDR3 nucleotides are TGTGCCAGCAGCCCTGGACAGGGACAAGACGAGCAGTACTTC. It encodes CASSPGQGQDEQYF.

By frequency in the sample, this clone is medium-sized. V usage is TRBV6-4 and J usage is TRBJ2-3, with D maybe TRBD2 (6 bases). The V and J ends lost 2 bases and 3 bases respectively, with 6 bases between them. The CDR3 sequence is 13 residues long. Germline V CDR1 and CDR2: MRHNA, SNTAGT. The CDR3 here is CASSDRGTDTQYF. The CDR3 nucleotides are TGTGCCAGCAGTGACCGGGGGACAGATACGCAGTATTTT.

V gene TRBV18 combines with J gene TRBJ1-1; TRBD1 matches at 9 bases. The CDR3 is made up of 14 amino acids. The germline CDR1 and CDR2 sequences are KGHSH and LQKENI. The V and J ends lost 5 bases and 5 bases, in that order; junction bases with no gene match: 6. CDR3 sequence (DNA): TGTGCCAGCTCATCGACAGGGGGTGAAACTGAAGCTTTCTTT. It specifies CASSSTGGETEAFF.

The V gene is TRBV7-9, the J gene TRBJ2-1; 8 nucleotides line up with TRBD2. Germline loops: CDR1 SEHNR, CDR2 FQNEAQ (reference sequence). Trimming cost V 7 bases and J 3 bases; bases outside gene matches: 8. CDR3 size: 15 residues. The CDR3 DNA sequence: TGTGCCAGCATAGTACGGGAGGGAGGCTACAATGAGCAGTTCTTC. This encodes CASIVREGGYNEQFF.

The V call is TRBV28, the J call TRBJ2-5; 9 nucleotides align to TRBD2. The CDR3 has 15 residues. Germline CDR1 MDHEN, CDR2 SYDVKM. The V and J ends lost 3 bases and 3 bases, in that order; junction bases with no gene match: 5. The CDR3 is CASSFGTSIKETQYF. The CDR3 DNA reads as TGTGCCAGCAGTTTCGGGACTAGCATAAAAGAGACCCAGTACTTC.

This chain joins TRBV2 and TRBJ1-1; 7 nucleotides agree with TRBD1. The CDR3 length is 11 residues. Germline V CDR1 and CDR2: SNHLY, FYNNEI. V lost 2 bases and J lost 10; bases outside the gene matches: 1. CDR3 region: CASSEWDRAFF. Written as DNA, the CDR3 is TGTGCCAGCAGTGAATGGGACAGAGCTTTCTTT.

The chain is built from TRBV2 and TRBJ1-1; 8 bases match TRBD1. This CDR3 is 15 amino acids long. After removal of 4 bases from V and 3 bases from J, the junction contained 7 bases not matched to a gene. In germline, CDR1 is SNHLY, CDR2 FYNNEI. The CDR3 protein is CASSGTGGPDTEAFF. CDR3 bases: TGTGCCAGCAGTGGAACAGGGGGGCCGGACACTGAAGCTTTCTTT.

The V gene is TRBV14, the J gene TRBJ1-4, with D unclear. Germline V CDR1 and CDR2: SGHDN, FVKESK. V was pared by 0 bases and J by 8 bases, with 13 bases between. The CDR3 is made up of 15 amino acids. The CDR3, as DNA: TGTGCCAGCAGCCAAGAACCGGGAGGTAGAGAAAAACTGTTTTTT. It specifies CASSQEPGGREKLFF.

This rearrangement joins TRBV5-1 to TRBJ2-2; D remains ambiguous. V shed 4 bases and J shed 4 bases, with 11 bases lying between them. Germline lookup yields CDR1 SGHRS and CDR2 YFSETQ. The CDR3 sequence is 14 residues long. CDR3 sequence: CASSSDVGTGELFF. CDR3 DNA sequence: TGCGCCAGCAGCAGCGACGTGGGCACCGGGGAGCTGTTTTTT.

This clone was counted once. This rearrangement joins TRBV12-5 to TRBJ1-2; D is ambiguous. The CDR3 extends over 17 amino acids. V was trimmed by 0 bases and J by 0 bases, leaving 14 bases between them. In germline, CDR1 is LGHNT, CDR2 FRNRAP. CDR3 in DNA: TGTGCTAGTGGTTTGGTGGAAGGTTGGCAGGCTAACTATGGCTACACCTTC. It yields the protein CASGLVEGWQANYGYTF.

This clone has only a few counts. V is TRBV4-3 and J is TRBJ1-4; the D is unclear. Germline V CDR1 and CDR2: LGHNA, YSLEER. This CDR3 is built from 15 residues. Trimming took off 0 bases at V and 1 base at J, with 6 bases between the two ends. The CDR3 nucleotides are TGCGCCAGCAGCCAAGATCTCTTAACTAATGAAAAACTGTTTTTT. This gives the protein CASSQDLLTNEKLFF.

V gene TRBV29-1 combines with J gene TRBJ2-5; D perhaps matches TRBD1 (5 bases). The CDR3 runs 13 residues. Germline CDR1 and CDR2: SQVTM and ANQGSEA. Trimming removed 3 bases at V and 2 bases at J, with 10 bases between. CDR3 nucleotide sequence: TGCAGCGTTGAGAATTACAGGCAAGAGACCCAGTACTTC. Its translation is CSVENYRQETQYF.